The entry below describes one T cell receptor beta chain. Time point defined: baseline, week 1 (first vaccination visit). Treatment in this sample: pre-vaccination baseline after standard-of-care therapy. This sample was included in a study of a mutant IDH1 vaccine in newly diagnosed glioma. As for the study in general: The sex distribution of treated patients was 62.5% male and around 38% female, with a mean age of roughly 40 years.

With 0 bases clipped from V and 6 bases from J, the junction kept 14 bases outside the gene matches. This CDR3 is built from 19 residues. The V gene's germline CDR1 is SGHRS and CDR2 YFSETQ. The method was immunoSEQ multiplex PCR; TCRdb's version includes in-frame clones alone and lacks a portion of them. The data hold fewer than 20,000 clones, with about 80% observed a single time. Sequenced material: PBMCs, taken from a glioma patient treated with radiotherapy, temozolomide or both. The source of this sequence is a man aged 35-49 years with glioma. The chain couples TRBV5-1 to TRBJ2-1, with 11 positions matching TRBD2. CDR3 sequence: CASSLVVSGRAGMGNEQFF. For the CDR3, the DNA is TGCGCCAGCAGCTTGGTTGTTAGCGGGAGGGCCGGGATGGGCAATGAGCAGTTCTTC.